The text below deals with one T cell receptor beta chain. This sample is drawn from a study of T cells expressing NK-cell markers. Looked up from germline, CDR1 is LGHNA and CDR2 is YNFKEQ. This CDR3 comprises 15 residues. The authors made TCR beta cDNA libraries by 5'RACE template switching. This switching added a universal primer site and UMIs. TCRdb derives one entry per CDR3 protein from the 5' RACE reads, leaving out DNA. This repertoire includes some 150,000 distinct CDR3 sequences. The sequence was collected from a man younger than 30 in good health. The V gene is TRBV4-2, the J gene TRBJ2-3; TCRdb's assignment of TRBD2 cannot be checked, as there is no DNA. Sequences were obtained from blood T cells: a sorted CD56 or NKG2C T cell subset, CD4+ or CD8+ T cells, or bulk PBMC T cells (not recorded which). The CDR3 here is CASSQSALAADTQYF.